The 30 T cell receptor beta chains in this list originate from one sample, sequenced in a study of post-analysis software for immune sequencing data. Broader study findings: TRBV5-6, TRBV5-1 and TRBV20-1 were among several TRBV segments more frequent in patients than controls.

Incorporated into the TCR beta cDNA libraries were unique molecular identifiers, which served to reduce PCR and sequencing biases. One entry per CDR3 protein, called by TCRdb with MiXCR from the PCR reads. The table lists about 540,000 distinct CDR3 sequences, under 40% of them singletons, with 6% in the top ten. These receptors' targets are unknown. The sample consisted of blood. The receptors originated from a girl between 2 and 17 years old with multiple sclerosis.

This clonotype was seen more than once but under ten times. The chain employs TRBV11-1 and TRBJ2-5; a possible D gene is TRBD2 (5 bases). Germline-derived CDR1 and CDR2 are SGHAT and FQDESV (reference sequence). V lost 4 bases and J lost 5, with 14 bases in between. This CDR3 has 14 amino acids. As DNA, the CDR3 is TGTGCCAGCAGCTCTAGAATAGCGACGGAGACCCAGTACTTC. Translating it yields CASSSRIATETQYF.

CDR3 loop: CAITKGGDGYTF. In nucleotides, the CDR3 is TGTGCCATCACAAAGGGAGGGGATGGCTACACCTTC. The chain is built from TRBV10-3 and TRBJ1-2, with a possible D match to TRBD1 (5 bases). V dropped 7 bases and J dropped 6 bases, with 12 bases sitting between them. Germline V gives CDR1 ENHRY, CDR2 SYGVKD. This CDR3 spans 12 amino acids.

The genes are TRBV7-9 and TRBJ2-5; TRBD1 aligns across 7 bases. The CDR3 contains 16 residues. Germline V gene data show CDR1 as SEHNR and CDR2 as FQNEAQ (reference sequence). The V segment lost 3 bases and the J segment 3 bases; nucleotides outside the gene matches: 10. The CDR3 DNA sequence: TGTGCCAGCAGCTTTCCGACAGGGATCGGTAAAGAGACCCAGTACTTC. It translates to CASSFPTGIGKETQYF.

The chain links TRBV20-1 to TRBJ1-6, with a weak D call TRBD1 (6 bases). The CDR3 sequence is 14 residues long. Germline values: CDR1 DFQATT, CDR2 SNEGSKA (reference sequence). V was cut by 3 bases and J by 7 bases, with 13 bases left in between. The CDR3 spells CSARFSGDNSPLHF. CDR3 nucleotide sequence: TGCAGTGCTAGGTTTTCAGGGGACAATTCACCCCTCCACTTT.

This clonotype was seen only a few times. This chain links TRBV29-1 with TRBJ2-6; D unclear. V gave up 1 base and J gave up 0 bases, with 7 bases separating them. CDR3 length: 15 residues. From germline, CDR1 is SQVTM and CDR2 ANQGSEA. This CDR3 reads CSVEGLPSGANVLTF. The CDR3 DNA follows: TGCAGCGTTGAAGGGCTCCCCTCTGGGGCCAACGTCCTGACTTTC.

This clonotype was detected many times. V and J are TRBV29-1 and TRBJ2-1; TRBD2 aligns across 8 bases. The CDR3 consists of 12 residues. Trimming at V came to 6 bases and at J to 9 bases, leaving 7 bases not matched to a gene. CDR1 SQVTM and CDR2 ANQGSEA come from the germline V gene. The CDR3 DNA reads TGCAGCGTCGTTCCACTAGCGGCTGAGCAGTTCTTC. It is translated as CSVVPLAAEQFF.

A few counts support this clonotype. The chain employs TRBV6-5 and TRBJ2-5, with D tentatively TRBD1 (5 bases). Trimming shortened V by 2 bases and J by 3 bases, and 10 bases separated the two germline ends. The CDR3 runs to 14 residues. CDR1 MNHEY and CDR2 SVGAGI come from the germline V gene. CDR3: CASSYSGAKETQYF. The CDR3 nucleotides read TGTGCCAGCAGTTACAGTGGGGCAAAAGAGACCCAGTACTTC.

The chain employs TRBV20-1 and TRBJ2-3; weak D call: TRBD2 (6 bases). Germline lookup yields CDR1 DFQATT and CDR2 SNEGSKA (reference sequence). CDR3 length: 14 amino acids. V dropped 5 bases and J dropped 2 bases, with 14 bases sitting between them. CDR3 protein: CSALPGVITDTQYF. CDR3 coding DNA: TGCAGTGCTCTTCCGGGAGTTATCACAGATACGCAGTATTTT.

Points on this clonotype: One end of the junction is discordant with germline, which a read error may explain. The chain joins TRBV7-2 to TRBJ1-1; D is undetermined. The CDR3 spans 13 residues. In germline, CDR1 is SGHTA, CDR2 FQGNSA. The CDR3 DNA reads as TGTGCCAGCAGCTTAAATCTCGGAGGCACAACTATCTTT. It encodes CASSLNLGGTTIF.

This chain joins TRBV20-1 and TRBJ2-1; TRBD2 agrees at 8 bases. The V and J ends lost 8 bases and 4 bases, in that order; junction bases with no gene match: 7. The CDR3 sequence is 13 residues long. Germline V lookup: CDR1 DFQATT, CDR2 SNEGSKA (reference sequence). The CDR3 is CSSRLAPYNEQFF. In nucleotides, the CDR3 is TGCAGTTCCCGACTAGCGCCTTACAATGAGCAGTTCTTC.

Notes on this clonotype: This may come from a read error, since a much larger clone is one base off. The rearrangement joins TRBV29-1 to TRBJ2-5; D tentatively reads TRBD1 or TRBD2 (5 bases each). The V end lost 4 bases, the J end lost 7 bases, and 10 bases lay between the germline ends. CDR1 and CDR2 (germline): SQVTM, ANQGSEA. This CDR3 is built from 11 residues. CDR3 residues: CSVGRDGTQYF. DNA of the CDR3: TGCAGCGTTGGCAGGGACGGGACCCAGTACTTC.

This clonotype was observed many times. The chain has TRBV29-1 and TRBJ2-5; 7 bases fit TRBD1. This CDR3 has 14 residues. With 4 bases clipped from V and 4 bases from J, the junction kept 9 bases outside the gene matches. CDR1 and CDR2 (germline): SQVTM, ANQGSEA. The CDR3 DNA reads TGCAGCGTTGTTATGACAGGGTTGGGAGAGACCCAGTACTTC. Translation gives CSVVMTGLGETQYF.

This clonotype was recorded a few times. J is TRBJ2-7 and V is TRBV11-2; no clear D gene. The CDR3 is 14 residues long. V lost 3 bases to trimming and J lost 3 bases, with 12 bases between them. Germline-derived CDR1 and CDR2 are SGHAT and FQNNGV. The CDR3 DNA reads TGTGCCAGCAGCTTTCGGCAGGCATACTACGAGCAGTACTTC. It translates to CASSFRQAYYEQYF.

On this clonotype: Given a much more abundant clone one base away, this may be a read error. The chain is built from TRBV12-3 or TRBV12-4 and TRBJ1-1; possible D gene TRBD1, 6 bases. Trimming shortened V by 6 bases and J by 3 bases, and 17 bases separated the two germline ends. The CDR3 is made up of 15 amino acids. The CDR3 is CASRPPGVGDTEAFF. DNA of the CDR3: TGTGCCAGCAGGCCCCCAGGGGTGGGCGACACTGAAGCTTTCTTT.

This clonotype has only a few counts. The V and J genes are TRBV5-1 and TRBJ2-7, with 9 bases matching TRBD1. The germline V gene has CDR1 SGHRS and CDR2 YFSETQ. This CDR3 is built from 14 residues. J gave up 2 bases and V 4 bases, and 4 bases lay outside the gene matches. The CDR3 DNA is TGCGCCAGCAGCGCCCGGGACAGGGCCTACGAGCAGTACTTC. Translation gives CASSARDRAYEQYF.

The chain combines TRBV6-6 with TRBJ2-3, with unresolved D. Deletions cut 8 bases from V and 1 base from J, with 19 bases between. CDR1 and CDR2 (germline): MNHNY, SVGAGI (reference sequence). The CDR3 contains 16 residues. CDR3 region: CASRHGPSPRTDTQYF. Here the CDR3 DNA reads TGTGCCAGCCGCCACGGGCCGTCTCCTCGCACAGATACGCAGTATTTT.

In this sample, this clonotype turned up a few times. The chain recombines TRBV12-3 or TRBV12-4 with TRBJ1-4, with D possibly matching TRBD1 (6 bases). V lost 6 bases and J 3 bases, leaving 14 bases between the germline ends. This CDR3 has 15 amino acids. The CDR3 spells CASSPDRGSNEKLFF. As DNA, the CDR3 is TGTGCCAGCAGCCCAGATAGGGGGTCTAATGAAAAACTGTTTTTT.

This clonotype was seen a handful of times. The gene calls are TRBV7-9 and TRBJ1-2; the D gene is possibly TRBD1 (5 bases). V shed 5 bases and J shed 4 bases, with 11 bases lying between them. The CDR3 totals 13 residues. Germline values: CDR1 SEHNR, CDR2 FQNEAQ (reference sequence). DNA for the CDR3: TGTGCCAGCAGCCCCCACAGGACCTATGGCTACACCTTC. Translated: CASSPHRTYGYTF. The complete variable domain, with remaining parts taken from reference TRBV7-9 and TRBJ1-2, reads DTGVSQNPRHKITKRGQNVTFRCDPISEHNRLYWYRQTLGQGPEFLTYFQNEAQLEKSRLLSDRFSAERPKGSFSTLEIQRTEQGDSAMYLCASSPHRTYGYTFGSGTRLTVV.

A single count supports this clonotype. The rearrangement uses TRBV27 and TRBJ2-3, with 9 positions matching TRBD2. The CDR3 consists of 14 residues. After removal of 7 bases from V and 9 bases from J, the junction contained 11 bases not matched to a gene. The germline CDR1 and CDR2 sequences are MNHEY and SMNVEV (reference sequence). The CDR3: CASTTGSGGLTQYF. The CDR3 nucleotides are TGTGCCAGCACTACCGGCAGCGGGGGGCTGACGCAGTATTTT.

This clonotype was found many times. The chain links TRBV7-2 to TRBJ2-3, with 16 bases aligning to TRBD2. V trimming: 3 bases; J trimming: 5 bases; junction bases outside the gene matches: 8. Germline CDR1 is SGHTA and CDR2 is FQGNSA. The CDR3 totals 18 residues. The CDR3 reads CASSLHPGLAGGGDTQYF. CDR3 coding DNA: TGTGCCAGCAGCTTGCATCCGGGACTAGCGGGGGGGGGAGATACGCAGTATTTT.

Points on this clonotype: The junction and the germline gene differ at one end; a read error may be behind it. The V call is TRBV7-9, the J call TRBJ1-1, with 8 bases lining up with TRBD1. CDR1 is SEHNR, CDR2 FQNEAQ, per germline (reference sequence). This CDR3 has 13 amino acids. Here the CDR3 reads CASRSTGGTEAFF. CDR3 nucleotides: TGTGCCAGCAGATCCACAGGGGGAACTGAAGCCTTCTTT.

This clonotype was detected a few times. The genes are TRBV27 and TRBJ1-2, with TRBD1 matching 8 bases. V lost 6 bases and J lost 2; bases outside the gene matches: 2. Germline CDR1 reads MNHEY; CDR2 reads SMNVEV (reference sequence). The CDR3 runs 13 residues. CDR3 coding DNA: TGTGCCAGCAGAAGGACAGGGAACTATGGCTACACCTTC. Translation gives CASRRTGNYGYTF.

This clonotype was observed many times. This sequence joins TRBV7-9 and TRBJ2-1, with D uncertain. The CDR3 sequence is 13 residues long. The V end lost 1 base, the J end lost 14 bases, and 15 bases lay between the germline ends. The germline V gene encodes CDR1 SEHNR and CDR2 FQNEAQ (reference sequence). As DNA, the CDR3 is TGTGCCAGCAGCTTAGGGACGGCAACTCAGGAGTTCTTC. As protein: CASSLGTATQEFF.

This rearrangement joins TRBV7-6 to TRBJ2-5; 7 bases are shared with TRBD1. With V trimmed by 4 bases and J by 11 bases, 10 bases remained unmatched. Germline CDR1 SGHVS, CDR2 FNYEAQ. This CDR3 is 13 amino acids long. The DNA for the CDR3 is TGTGCCAGCAGCTCTACTCAGGGGGTTGAGCAGTACTTC. This encodes CASSSTQGVEQYF.

This clonotype was picked up a small number of times. The chain uses TRBV12-3 or TRBV12-4 and TRBJ2-1; D is ambiguous. This CDR3 has 20 amino acids. V lost 5 bases, J lost 4 bases, and 30 bases lay in between. CDR3 coding DNA: TGTGCCAGCAGTCCCGGCAATACCGGCGTGATGGTCACTGTGTACAATGAGCAGTTCTTC. This codes for CASSPGNTGVMVTVYNEQFF.

The rearrangement links TRBV28 to TRBJ1-3; D remains ambiguous. Germline CDR1 and CDR2: MDHEN and SYDVKM. Trimming cost V 3 bases and J 8 bases, with 5 bases left between them. This CDR3 contains 11 residues. The CDR3 protein is CASSFGDTIYF. The CDR3 nucleotides are TGTGCCAGCAGTTTTGGGGACACCATATATTTT.

The chain combines TRBV5-1 with TRBJ1-5; TRBD1 agrees at 9 bases. The CDR3 consists of 14 residues. Losses at the gene ends were 5 bases for V and 6 bases for J; bases not matched to a gene: 6. Per the germline V gene, CDR1 is SGHRS and CDR2 is YFSETQ. This CDR3 reads CASSYTGGSQPQHF. CDR3 sequence (DNA): TGCGCCAGCAGTTATACAGGGGGCTCTCAGCCCCAGCATTTT.

The chain joins TRBV28 to TRBJ2-1, with 11 positions matching TRBD1. After removal of 8 bases from V and 0 bases from J, the junction contained 9 bases not matched to a gene. The CDR3 length is 17 residues. Germline CDR1 MDHEN, CDR2 SYDVKM. Written as DNA, the CDR3 is TGTGCCAGCCTCCGGGACAGGGGGATTAGCTCCTACAATGAGCAGTTCTTC. Amino acid sequence: CASLRDRGISSYNEQFF. The variable domain in full, completed from reference TRBV28 and TRBJ2-1, reads DVKVTQSSRYLVKRTGEKVFLECVQDMDHENMFWYRQDPGLGLRLIYFSYDVKMKEKGDIPEGYSVSREKKERFSLILESASTNQTSMYLCASLRDRGISSYNEQFFGPGTRLTVL.

The chain combines TRBV10-3 with TRBJ2-3; 15 bases are shared with TRBD2. V lost 6 bases to trimming and J lost 0 bases; unmatched junction nucleotides: 10. Germline-derived CDR1 and CDR2 are ENHRY and SYGVKD. The CDR3 loop spans 19 amino acids. This CDR3 is CAIRGTGTSGGPSTDTQYF. CDR3 DNA: TGTGCCATCAGAGGAACCGGGACTAGCGGGGGGCCAAGCACAGATACGCAGTATTTT.

V is TRBV20-1 and J is TRBJ2-7; maybe TRBD1 (5 bases). The length of the CDR3 is 14 residues. CDR1 and CDR2 from the germline V gene are DFQATT and SNEGSKA (reference sequence). V was shortened by 2 bases and J by 3 bases, with 14 bases between the two germline ends. Here the CDR3 DNA reads TGCAGTGCTAGACGGAACCAGGGTGGCTACGAGCAGTACTTC. It is translated as CSARRNQGGYEQYF.